Listed below are T cell receptor beta chains from one sample, sequenced in a study of blood T cell dynamics during melanoma immunotherapy. Libraries were prepared by immunoSEQ multiplex PCR; TCRdb keeps only in-frame clonotypes and omits some of them. The sample comprises over 8,000 clones, about 85% of which are singletons, and just over 4% rests with the top ten. The source was blood, collected from a patient treated with checkpoint blockade. The receptors come from a human donor with melanoma. The CDR3 runs from the conserved cysteine through the conserved F or W. The order of the fields is clone size, V gene, D gene, J gene, CDR3 protein, CDR3 DNA. A D gene is named only where the DNA matches it firmly. Rows give clone size only sometimes, using once, few, many, or a class for an expanded clone.

clone size: -
V gene: TRBV27
D gene: -
J gene: TRBJ1-1
CDR3 protein: CASSPGNLNTEAFF
CDR3 DNA: TGTGCCAGCAGTCCAGGGAACTTGAACACTGAAGCTTTCTTT

clone size: -
V gene: TRBV28
D gene: -
J gene: TRBJ2-7
CDR3 protein: CASSPPGRAKYF
CDR3 DNA: TGTGCCAGCAGTCCGCCCGGACGGGCAAAGTACTTC

clone size: -
V gene: TRBV12-2
D gene: -
J gene: TRBJ2-7
CDR3 protein: CASRLTPLARHYEQYF
CDR3 DNA: TGTGCAAGTCGCCTCACTCCCCTAGCGCGACACTACGAGCAGTACTTC

clone size: -
V gene: TRBV7-2
D gene: -
J gene: TRBJ1-1
CDR3 protein: CASSLAFIFSTGTEEAFF
CDR3 DNA: TGTGCCAGCAGCTTAGCTTTTATTTTCTCCACCGGGACGGAGGAAGCTTTCTTT

clone size: -
V gene: TRBV5-1
D gene: TRBD2
J gene: TRBJ2-2
CDR3 protein: CASRYLAGGSTGELFF
CDR3 DNA: TGCGCCAGCAGATATCTAGCGGGAGGTAGCACCGGGGAGCTGTTTTTT

clone size: -
V gene: TRBV11-2
D gene: -
J gene: TRBJ2-7
CDR3 protein: CASSWTTGTQIEQYF
CDR3 DNA: TGTGCCAGCAGCTGGACAACCGGGACTCAGATCGAGCAGTACTTC

clone size: -
V gene: TRBV5-4
D gene: -
J gene: TRBJ2-3
CDR3 protein: CASSSDSSDTQYF
CDR3 DNA: TGTGCCAGCAGCTCGGACAGCTCAGATACGCAGTATTTT

clone size: -
V gene: TRBV19
D gene: -
J gene: TRBJ2-6
CDR3 protein: CASSISGLGANVLTF
CDR3 DNA: TGTGCCAGTAGTATCTCTGGATTGGGGGCCAACGTCCTGACTTTC

clone size: -
V gene: TRBV28
D gene: -
J gene: TRBJ2-1
CDR3 protein: CASSPPGGSEGNEQFF
CDR3 DNA: TGTGCCAGCAGTCCACCAGGTGGTAGCGAGGGCAATGAGCAGTTCTTC

clone size: -
V gene: TRBV5-1
D gene: -
J gene: TRBJ1-2
CDR3 protein: CASSVLKGQTF
CDR3 DNA: TGCGCCAGCAGCGTCCTAAAAGGGCAAACCTTC

clone size: -
V gene: TRBV7-6
D gene: -
J gene: TRBJ2-7
CDR3 protein: CASTLGPQYEQYF
CDR3 DNA: TGTGCCAGCACACTGGGACCTCAATACGAGCAGTACTTC

clone size: -
V gene: TRBV10-3
D gene: -
J gene: TRBJ1-2
CDR3 protein: CAISPQVSNYGYTF
CDR3 DNA: TGTGCCATCAGCCCCCAGGTCTCTAACTATGGCTACACCTTC

clone size: -
V gene: TRBV5-5
D gene: TRBD2
J gene: TRBJ2-2
CDR3 protein: CASSPGLAGGVVGELFF
CDR3 DNA: TGTGCCAGCAGCCCGGGACTAGCGGGAGGTGTTGTCGGGGAGCTGTTTTTT

clone size: -
V gene: TRBV5-1
D gene: TRBD1
J gene: TRBJ2-7
CDR3 protein: CASSLETGGYEQYF
CDR3 DNA: TGCGCCAGCAGCTTGGAAACAGGGGGCTACGAGCAGTACTTC

clone size: -
V gene: TRBV5-4
D gene: -
J gene: TRBJ1-2
CDR3 protein: CASSSRTENYGYTF
CDR3 DNA: TGTGCCAGCAGCTCCCGGACAGAGAACTATGGCTACACCTTC

clone size: -
V gene: TRBV14
D gene: -
J gene: TRBJ2-1
CDR3 protein: CASSPLGESSYNEQFF
CDR3 DNA: TGTGCCAGCAGCCCCCTGGGGGAGAGCTCCTACAATGAGCAGTTCTTC

clone size: -
V gene: TRBV5-1
D gene: -
J gene: TRBJ2-7
CDR3 protein: CASSLASRPVDEQYF
CDR3 DNA: TGCGCCAGCAGCTTGGCCTCCCGCCCTGTTGACGAGCAGTACTTC

clone size: -
V gene: TRBV5-5
D gene: -
J gene: TRBJ1-5
CDR3 protein: CASSLSRGLESNQPQHF
CDR3 DNA: TGTGCCAGCAGTTTGAGTCGGGGTCTAGAAAGCAATCAGCCCCAGCATTTT

clone size: -
V gene: TRBV9
D gene: -
J gene: TRBJ2-2
CDR3 protein: CASSGAGELFF
CDR3 DNA: TGTGCCAGCAGCGGAGCCGGGGAGCTGTTTTTT

clone size: -
V gene: TRBV28
D gene: TRBD2
J gene: TRBJ2-7
CDR3 protein: CASSSEREALYEQYF
CDR3 DNA: TGTGCCAGCAGTTCGGAGCGGGAGGCCCTCTACGAGCAGTACTTC

clone size: -
V gene: TRBV13
D gene: TRBD1
J gene: TRBJ2-6
CDR3 protein: CASSSRTGGANVLTF
CDR3 DNA: TGTGCCAGCAGCTCGCGGACAGGGGGAGCCAACGTCCTGACTTTC

clone size: once
V gene: TRBV29-1
D gene: TRBD1
J gene: TRBJ2-1
CDR3 protein: CSVDSETGIRAYNEQFF
CDR3 DNA: TGCAGCGTTGATTCCGAGACAGGGATTAGAGCCTACAATGAGCAGTTCTTC

clone size: -
V gene: TRBV2
D gene: TRBD1
J gene: TRBJ2-7
CDR3 protein: CASSERGPTAEQYF
CDR3 DNA: TGTGCCAGCAGTGAAAGGGGGCCTACGGCCGAGCAGTACTTC

clone size: -
V gene: TRBV4-1
D gene: -
J gene: TRBJ1-2
CDR3 protein: CASTSSAGNNYGYTF
CDR3 DNA: TGCGCCAGCACCTCCTCGGCGGGAAATAACTATGGCTACACCTTC

clone size: -
V gene: TRBV6-5
D gene: -
J gene: TRBJ2-7
CDR3 protein: CASSQGTGYEQYF
CDR3 DNA: TGTGCCAGCAGTCAGGGGACTGGCTACGAGCAGTACTTC

clone size: -
V gene: TRBV5-1
D gene: TRBD1
J gene: TRBJ1-1
CDR3 protein: CASSLRKGATEAFF
CDR3 DNA: TGCGCCAGCAGCTTACGAAAGGGGGCCACTGAAGCTTTCTTT

clone size: -
V gene: TRBV6-1
D gene: -
J gene: TRBJ1-2
CDR3 protein: CASRVVYGYTF
CDR3 DNA: TGTGCCAGCAGGGTGGTTTATGGCTACACCTTC

clone size: -
V gene: TRBV9
D gene: TRBD1
J gene: TRBJ1-2
CDR3 protein: CASSLGTGRSFYYTF
CDR3 DNA: TGTGCCAGCAGCCTCGGGACAGGGCGGTCCTTCTACTACACCTTC

clone size: few
V gene: TRBV19
D gene: -
J gene: TRBJ2-3
CDR3 protein: CASSIVAGSTDTQYF
CDR3 DNA: TGTGCCAGTAGTATAGTTGCAGGGAGCACAGATACGCAGTATTTT

clone size: -
V gene: TRBV6-5
D gene: TRBD1
J gene: TRBJ2-7
CDR3 protein: CASSPRGREPYEQYF
CDR3 DNA: TGTGCCAGCAGCCCGAGGGGGCGAGAACCCTACGAGCAGTACTTC

clone size: -
V gene: TRBV5-1
D gene: TRBD1
J gene: TRBJ1-3
CDR3 protein: CASSRGQGTGNTIYF
CDR3 DNA: TGCGCCAGCAGCCGGGGACAGGGAACTGGAAACACCATATATTTT

clone size: -
V gene: TRBV7-9
D gene: -
J gene: TRBJ2-3
CDR3 protein: CASSPSTGSTDTQYF
CDR3 DNA: TGTGCCAGCAGCCCCTCAACAGGGTCAACAGATACGCAGTATTTT

clone size: once
V gene: TRBV2
D gene: -
J gene: TRBJ1-6
CDR3 protein: CASSDEQGMRSPLHF
CDR3 DNA: TGTGCCAGCAGTGATGAACAGGGCATGCGTTCACCCCTCCACTTT

clone size: -
V gene: TRBV5-4
D gene: -
J gene: TRBJ2-1
CDR3 protein: CASSVSGFEQFF
CDR3 DNA: TGTGCCAGCAGCGTGAGCGGTTTTGAGCAGTTCTTC

clone size: -
V gene: TRBV11-2
D gene: TRBD2
J gene: TRBJ2-5
CDR3 protein: CASSLDNLAGGPGWETQYF
CDR3 DNA: TGTGCCAGCAGCTTAGATAACCTAGCGGGAGGGCCGGGTTGGGAGACCCAGTACTTC

clone size: -
V gene: TRBV9
D gene: TRBD1
J gene: TRBJ1-3
CDR3 protein: CASSVATGAGNTIYF
CDR3 DNA: TGTGCCAGCAGCGTAGCTACAGGGGCTGGAAACACCATATATTTT

clone size: -
V gene: TRBV4-1
D gene: -
J gene: TRBJ2-1
CDR3 protein: CASSQGDHPYNEQFF
CDR3 DNA: TGCGCCAGCAGCCAGGGGGACCATCCCTACAATGAGCAGTTCTTC

clone size: -
V gene: TRBV7-6
D gene: TRBD2
J gene: TRBJ2-1
CDR3 protein: CASSSSGDNYNEQFF
CDR3 DNA: TGTGCCAGCAGCTCTAGCGGGGATAACTACAATGAGCAGTTCTTC

clone size: -
V gene: TRBV27
D gene: TRBD2
J gene: TRBJ2-2
CDR3 protein: CASRPPSGRTTGELFF
CDR3 DNA: TGTGCCAGCAGGCCTCCTAGCGGGAGAACGACCGGGGAGCTGTTTTTT

clone size: once
V gene: TRBV18
D gene: -
J gene: TRBJ1-1
CDR3 protein: CASSPGSRPGQAFF
CDR3 DNA: TGTGCCAGCTCACCAGGCAGCCGTCCAGGTCAGGCTTTCTTT

clone size: few
V gene: TRBV10-1
D gene: -
J gene: TRBJ2-7
CDR3 protein: CASSEPPRTSYEQYF
CDR3 DNA: TGCGCCAGCAGTGAACCACCTCGGACCTCCTACGAGCAGTACTTC

clone size: -
V gene: TRBV7-3
D gene: -
J gene: TRBJ1-1
CDR3 protein: CASSWGRENTEAFF
CDR3 DNA: TGTGCCAGCAGCTGGGGACGGGAGAACACTGAAGCTTTCTTT

clone size: few
V gene: TRBV4-2
D gene: TRBD2
J gene: TRBJ2-1
CDR3 protein: CASSQVGLAGDNEQFF
CDR3 DNA: TGTGCCAGCAGCCAGGTGGGGCTAGCGGGAGATAATGAGCAGTTCTTC

clone size: few
V gene: TRBV25-1
D gene: -
J gene: TRBJ2-3
CDR3 protein: CASSDPDSPTDTQYF
CDR3 DNA: TGTGCCAGCAGTGATCCCGACAGCCCCACAGATACGCAGTATTTT

clone size: -
V gene: TRBV25-1
D gene: -
J gene: TRBJ1-3
CDR3 protein: CASSEINSGNTIYF
CDR3 DNA: TGTGCCAGCAGTGAGATAAACTCTGGAAACACCATATATTTT

clone size: few
V gene: TRBV7-2
D gene: -
J gene: TRBJ1-2
CDR3 protein: CASSLRQQTRGYTF
CDR3 DNA: TGTGCCAGCAGCTTGCGGCAACAAACGAGGGGCTACACCTTC

clone size: -
V gene: TRBV30
D gene: -
J gene: TRBJ2-4
CDR3 protein: CAWAGGGQIKNIQYF
CDR3 DNA: TGTGCCTGGGCTGGGGGGGGCCAGATAAAAAACATTCAGTACTTC

clone size: -
V gene: TRBV9
D gene: -
J gene: TRBJ2-2
CDR3 protein: CASSPLRRDPTNTGELFF
CDR3 DNA: TGTGCCAGCAGCCCCCTTCGTCGGGACCCCACGAACACCGGGGAGCTGTTTTTT

clone size: -
V gene: TRBV19
D gene: -
J gene: TRBJ2-1
CDR3 protein: CASASWIGEQFF
CDR3 DNA: TGTGCCAGTGCTAGTTGGATCGGTGAGCAGTTCTTC

clone size: -
V gene: TRBV14
D gene: -
J gene: TRBJ2-2
CDR3 protein: CASSQDGSVTNTGELFF
CDR3 DNA: TGTGCCAGCAGCCAAGATGGAAGCGTGACGAACACCGGGGAGCTGTTTTTT